This T cell receptor beta chain emerged from a study of tumour-infiltrating T cells in Burkitt lymphoma. About the study: All epidemiological Burkitt lymphoma subtypes were represented in the cohort. Survival, overall and progression-free, tracked with productive clonality.

Regarding the study as a whole: Public clonotypes, several, appeared across numerous Burkitt lymphoma patients.

This CDR3 is 12 amino acids long. V lost 1 base and J 8 bases, leaving 5 bases between the germline ends. Germline V gives CDR1 MGHDK, CDR2 SYGVNS. Points on this clone: Its antigen remains unknown.

Some clones are missing from TCRdb's copy, which holds only in-frame ones; the method was immunoSEQ multiplex PCR. Of about 1,200 clones detected, 10% to 15% appear once; the ten largest clones hold less than 25%. The sequence derives from a human donor with Burkitt lymphoma. This sequence joins TRBV25-1 and TRBJ2-2; D call uncertain. The sample consisted of tumor tissue. CDR3 coding DNA: TGTGCCAGCAGTGAATGGAAAGGGGAGCTGTTTTTT. Protein: CASSEWKGELFF. Based on the CDR3 plus reference TRBV25-1 and TRBJ2-2, the full variable domain is EADIYQTPRYLVIGTGKKITLECSQTMGHDKMYWYQQDPGMELHLIHYSYGVNSTEKGDLSSESTVSRIRTEHFPLTLESARPSHTSQYLCASSEWKGELFFGEGSRLTVL.